Following are 20 T cell receptor beta chains from one sample sequenced in a study of blood T cells in healthy people across ages. With a J-beta primer mix and a sample-barcoded 5' primer, a second PCR ran roughly 6 to 12 cycles. Using its own MiXCR run on the 5' RACE reads, TCRdb lists one record per CDR3 protein. This table holds about 640,000 distinct CDR3 sequences, around 54% found once. Sequenced sample: blood. Receptors were obtained from a man aged 60 to 75 in good health.

Concerning this clonotype: Mismatch with germline at one junction end may stem from a read error. The chain couples TRBV9 to TRBJ2-2, with D tentatively TRBD2 (7 bases). This CDR3 is built from 15 residues. Germline loops: CDR1 SGDLS, CDR2 YYNGEE. DNA for the CDR3: TGTGCCAGCAGTTGGGGGCGGGGGAACACCAGGGAGCTGTTTTTT. Translated: CASSWGRGNTRELFF. Full variable domain (outside the CDR3, taken from reference TRBV9 and TRBJ2-2): DSGVTQTPKHLITATGQRVTLRCSPRSGDLSVYWYQQSLDQGLQFLIQYYNGEERAKGNILERFSAQQFPDLHSELNLSSLELGDSALYFCASSWGRGNTRELFFGEGSRLTVL.

The J gene is TRBJ2-1, the V gene TRBV20-1; D uncertain. CDR1 is DFQATT, CDR2 SNEGSKA, per germline (reference sequence). This CDR3 is 18 amino acids long. V lost 0 bases and J 9 bases, leaving 27 bases between the germline ends. CDR3 amino acids: CSARDGMLGSAFHIEQFF. DNA of the CDR3: TGCAGTGCTAGAGATGGTATGTTGGGGTCGGCTTTCCATATTGAGCAGTTCTTC.

This chain joins TRBV27 and TRBJ2-3; D gene ambiguous. Germline V lookup: CDR1 MNHEY, CDR2 SMNVEV (reference sequence). Trimming cost V 6 bases and J 2 bases, with 6 bases left between them. This CDR3 spans 12 amino acids. CDR3 nucleotide sequence: TGTGCCAGCAGCCGACACACAGATACGCAGTATTTT. This translates into CASSRHTDTQYF.

This sequence joins TRBV3-1 and TRBJ2-5; D is unresolved. The CDR3 length is 12 residues. Trimming took 8 bases from V and 3 from J, leaving 10 bases between them. CDR1 is LGHDT and CDR2 is YNNKEL in the germline V gene (reference sequence). The DNA for the CDR3 is TGTGCCAGCGCTCAGACCGAAGAGACCCAGTACTTC. Translating it yields CASAQTEETQYF.

In nucleotides, the CDR3 is TGTGCCAGCTCATCCCGGGACACCGAACCCTCCTATGGCTACACCTTC. The encoded protein is CASSSRDTEPSYGYTF. The J gene is TRBJ1-2, the V gene TRBV18, with a tentative D call TRBD1 (6 bases). The V end was cut by 5 bases, the J end by 4 bases, with 20 bases between. This CDR3 contains 16 residues. CDR1 KGHSH and CDR2 LQKENI come from the germline V gene.

This chain connects TRBV6-5 to TRBJ2-3; 8 bases line up with TRBD2. In germline, CDR1 is MNHEY, CDR2 SVGAGI. Trimming cost V 5 bases and J 6 bases; bases outside gene matches: 13. This CDR3 is built from 16 residues. The CDR3 nucleotides are TGTGCCAGCAGTCCTTCCGAGCGGGGGAACACGGATACGCAGTATTTT. Its translation: CASSPSERGNTDTQYF.

The chain has TRBV2 and TRBJ2-1; 9 nucleotides line up with TRBD1. CDR3 length: 17 amino acids. V trimming: 1 base; J trimming: 4 bases; junction bases outside the gene matches: 8. The germline gives CDR1 SNHLY, CDR2 FYNNEI. CDR3 in amino acids: CASSEGRQTGGYNEQFF. The CDR3 DNA reads TGTGCCAGCAGTGAAGGGAGGCAGACAGGGGGATACAATGAGCAGTTCTTC.

The V and J genes are TRBV10-3 and TRBJ2-1; 7 positions agree with TRBD2. CDR3 length equals 16 residues. Germline values: CDR1 ENHRY, CDR2 SYGVKD. The ends lost 4 bases at V and 6 bases at J; junction bases unmatched: 12. In DNA, the CDR3 is TGTGCCATCAGTGTAGGGTCGCTAGCGGAGGCCAATGAGCAGTTCTTC. Translation gives CAISVGSLAEANEQFF.

This clonotype was found once. CDR3 sequence reads: CASSKGTGGGYGYTF. The CDR3 region has the DNA TGTGCCAGCAGCAAGGGGACAGGGGGGGGCTATGGCTACACCTTC. The V gene is TRBV27, the J gene TRBJ1-2, with 11 nucleotides matching TRBD1. CDR1 and CDR2 from the germline V gene are MNHEY and SMNVEV (reference sequence). V trimming: 6 bases; J trimming: 4 bases; junction bases outside the gene matches: 7. CDR3 length equals 15 residues.

This clonotype was detected only a few times. The J gene is TRBJ2-1, the V gene TRBV20-1, with D perhaps assigned TRBD1 or TRBD2 (5 bases each). Germline CDR1 DFQATT, CDR2 SNEGSKA (reference sequence). The CDR3 length is 13 residues. Trimming removed 5 bases from V and 5 bases from J, with 13 bases in between. The CDR3 is CSAPGLTDNEQFF. CDR3 DNA: TGCAGTGCTCCGGGGCTGACCGACAATGAGCAGTTCTTC.

This clonotype was seen a single time. The rearrangement links TRBV11-2 to TRBJ2-2; D is unclear. Germline CDR1 and CDR2: SGHAT and FQNNGV. The CDR3 runs to 14 residues. V was cut by 1 base and J by 4 bases, with 7 bases left in between. CDR3 sequence: CASSLGFGTGELFF. The CDR3 bases are TGTGCCAGCAGCTTAGGATTCGGCACCGGGGAGCTGTTTTTT.

About this clonotype itself: The junction and the germline gene differ at one end; a read error may be behind it. This chain connects TRBV7-6 to TRBJ2-6; 7 bases are a match to TRBD1. CDR3 length: 16 residues. Germline V CDR1 and CDR2: SGHVS, FNYEAQ. CDR3 sequence: CASSLAGTAGGNVLTF. The DNA of the CDR3 is TGTGCCAGCAGCTTAGCAGGGACAGCTGGGGGCAACGTCCTGACTTTC. Supplemented by reference TRBV7-6 and TRBJ2-6, the full variable domain reads GAGVSQSPRYKVTKRGQDVALRCDPISGHVSLYWYRQALGQGPEFLTYFNYEAQQDKSGLPNDRFSAERPEGSISTLTIQRTEQRDSAMYRCASSLAGTAGGNVLTFGAGSRLTVL.

The chain joins TRBV13 to TRBJ2-3, with 13 bases matching TRBD2. The CDR3 runs to 17 residues. Germline V CDR1 and CDR2: PRHDT, FYEKMQ (reference sequence). After removal of 4 bases from V and 2 bases from J, the junction contained 6 bases not matched to a gene. CDR3 bases: TGTGCCAGCAGCTCGACACTAGCGGGGGGGCCCACAGATACGCAGTATTTT. Encoded protein: CASSSTLAGGPTDTQYF.

This clonotype was counted once. The V call is TRBV13, the J call TRBJ2-5; D remains ambiguous. The closer fit of TRBJ2-7 to the DNA end suggests the J call may be wrong. The germline V gene has CDR1 PRHDT and CDR2 FYEKMQ (reference sequence). This CDR3 is built from 13 residues. CDR3 residues: CASSRLGSNEQYF. The CDR3 nucleotides are TGTGCCAGCAGCCGCCTAGGGTCAAACGAGCAGTACTTC.

Here the CDR3 DNA reads TGTGCCAGCAGCTTATCGACAGGGGGCCTAGCCAAAAACATTCAGTACTTC. It codes for CASSLSTGGLAKNIQYF. This sequence joins TRBV7-2 and TRBJ2-4; TRBD1 agrees at 10 bases. The germline V gene encodes CDR1 SGHTA and CDR2 FQGNSA. CDR3 length: 17 amino acids. The V gene end was trimmed by 2 bases and the J gene end by 0 bases; junction bases not matched to a gene: 4.

This clonotype was counted only a few times. The chain joins TRBV29-1 to TRBJ2-7, with D perhaps matching TRBD2 (5 bases). The germline V gene encodes CDR1 SQVTM and CDR2 ANQGSEA. There are 13 residues in the CDR3. The V end was cut by 1 base, the J end by 5 bases, with 12 bases between. Here the CDR3 reads CSVEGGFPHEQYF. Written as DNA, the CDR3 is TGCAGCGTTGAAGGAGGGTTCCCCCACGAGCAGTACTTC.

This clonotype came up a few times. The gene calls are TRBV2 and TRBJ2-5, with 10 positions matching TRBD1. V gave up 7 bases and J gave up 5 bases; unmatched junction bases: 10. Germline CDR1 and CDR2: SNHLY and FYNNEI. The CDR3 has 15 residues. CDR3 sequence reads: CASKPDRGLGETQYF. In DNA, the CDR3 is TGTGCCAGCAAGCCGGACAGGGGGTTAGGTGAGACCCAGTACTTC.

In DNA form, the CDR3 reads TGCAGCGCCGAAGGGCCAAACTCCTACAATGAGCAGTACTTC. This gives the protein CSAEGPNSYNEQYF. The chain links TRBV29-1 to TRBJ2-5; no clear D gene. Germline V lookup: CDR1 SQVTM, CDR2 ANQGSEA. This CDR3 comprises 14 residues. Trimming took off 7 bases at V and 11 bases at J, with 26 bases between the two ends. The full variable domain, its missing parts supplied by reference TRBV29-1 and TRBJ2-5, is SAVISQKPSRDICQRGTSLTIQCQVDSQVTMMFWYRQQPGQSLTLIATANQGSEATYESGFVIDKFPISRPNLTFSTLTVSNMSPEDSSIYLCSAEGPNSYNEQYFGPGTRLLVL.

DNA for the CDR3: TGTGCCAGCAGAGCCGCCGAGGGCGTAGAGACCCAGTACTTC. Translated: CASRAAEGVETQYF. The chain employs TRBV11-2 and TRBJ2-5; weak D call: TRBD2 (5 bases). This CDR3 is 14 amino acids long. Trimming stripped 6 bases from V and 4 bases from J, with 15 bases between. Germline values: CDR1 SGHAT, CDR2 FQNNGV.

V usage is TRBV4-1 and J usage is TRBJ2-7; 9 nucleotides align to TRBD1. From germline, CDR1 is MGHRA and CDR2 YSYEKL. The CDR3 has 16 residues. V was clipped by 1 base and J by 2 bases; unmatched bases: 6. CDR3 sequence reads: CASSQAPGQGTYEQYF. The CDR3 bases are TGCGCCAGCAGCCAAGCACCGGGACAGGGCACCTACGAGCAGTACTTC.